Described below is a single T cell receptor beta chain sequence and its context. The source of the sample is a study of blood T cell repertoires in COVID-19. Turning to the study itself: COVID-19 samples collected from the United States, Italy and Spain covered acute and convalescent phases. The cDNA or gDNA used as material had been derived from T cells, B-cell-depleted T cells, or PBMCs.

In the authors' methods: Amplified reference gene primers provided the basis for estimating nucleated cell counts. The protocol was immunoSEQ multiplex PCR, while the TCRdb copy is restricted to in-frame clones and leaves out a portion. V, J and clone size were drawn from that table, and D and trimming were deduced from the DNA. The table lists some 100,000 clones, 80% of them singletons. Trimming cost V 3 bases and J 3 bases; bases outside gene matches: 11. This CDR3 is built from 16 residues. Germline V CDR1 and CDR2: SGHNT, YYREEE (reference sequence). This clonotype was obtained from a human donor in a cohort sampled during active COVID-19. Source material: peripheral blood. The rearrangement uses TRBV5-4 and TRBJ2-7, with 8 nucleotides matching TRBD2. CDR3 in amino acids: CASSSGGASGYYEQYF. The DNA for the CDR3 is TGTGCCAGCAGCTCCGGCGGGGCTAGCGGGTACTACGAGCAGTACTTC. Full variable domain (missing parts from reference TRBV5-4 and TRBJ2-7): ETGVTQSPTHLIKTRGQQVTLRCSSQSGHNTVSWYQQALGQGPQFIFQYYREEENGRGNFPPRFSGLQFPNYSSELNVNALELDDSALYLCASSSGGASGYYEQYFGPGTRLTVT.